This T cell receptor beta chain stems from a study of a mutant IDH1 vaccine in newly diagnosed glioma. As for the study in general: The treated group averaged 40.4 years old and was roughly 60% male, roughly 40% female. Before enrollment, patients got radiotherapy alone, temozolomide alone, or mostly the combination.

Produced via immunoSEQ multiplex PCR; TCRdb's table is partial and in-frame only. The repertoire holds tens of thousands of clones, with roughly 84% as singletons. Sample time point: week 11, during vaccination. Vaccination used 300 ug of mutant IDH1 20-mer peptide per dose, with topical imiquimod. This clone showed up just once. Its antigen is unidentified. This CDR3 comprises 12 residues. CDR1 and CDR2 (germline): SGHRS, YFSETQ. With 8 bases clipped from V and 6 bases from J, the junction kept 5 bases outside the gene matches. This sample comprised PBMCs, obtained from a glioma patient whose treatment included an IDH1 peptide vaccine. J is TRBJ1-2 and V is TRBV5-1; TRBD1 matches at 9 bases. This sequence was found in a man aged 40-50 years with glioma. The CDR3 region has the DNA TGCGCCAGTGAGGGGACAGGGAATGGCTACACCTTC. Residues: CASEGTGNGYTF.